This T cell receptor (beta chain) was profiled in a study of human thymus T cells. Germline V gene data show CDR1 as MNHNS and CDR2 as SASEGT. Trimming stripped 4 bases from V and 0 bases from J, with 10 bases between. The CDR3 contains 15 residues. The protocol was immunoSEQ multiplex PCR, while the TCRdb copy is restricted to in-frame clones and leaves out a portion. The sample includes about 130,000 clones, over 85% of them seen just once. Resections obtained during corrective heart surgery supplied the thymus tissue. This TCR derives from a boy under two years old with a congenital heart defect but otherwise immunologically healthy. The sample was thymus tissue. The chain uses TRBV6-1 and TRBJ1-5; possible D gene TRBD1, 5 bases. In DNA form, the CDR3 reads TGTGCCAGCAGTGTCGACAGCTATAGCAATCAGCCCCAGCATTTT. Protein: CASSVDSYSNQPQHF.